These 17 T cell receptor beta chains originate from one sample sequenced in a study of tissue T cells after allogeneic stem cell transplantation. Profiled with immunoSEQ multiplex PCR; TCRdb holds only in-frame clones, not every one. In the table there are approximately 2,000 clones, 75% to 80% of which are singletons. This specimen consisted of colon tissue, obtained at autopsy. These receptors came from a male patient aged 35 to 70 with steroid-refractory graft-versus-host disease after an allogeneic stem cell transplant. Some of the T cells may derive from the graft donor.

This clone came up a few times. This chain uses TRBV7-9 with TRBJ2-1; 7 bases match TRBD2. The V segment lost 1 base and the J segment 2 bases; nucleotides outside the gene matches: 2. The germline V gene encodes CDR1 SEHNR and CDR2 FQNEAQ (reference sequence). This CDR3 contains 15 residues. CDR3 DNA: TGTGCCAGCAGCTTAGGTCTAGCGGCCTACAATGAGCAGTTCTTC. The encoded protein is CASSLGLAAYNEQFF.

The chain carries TRBV27 and TRBJ2-3; 8 bases line up with TRBD2. Germline V gene sequence: CDR1 MNHEY, CDR2 SMNVEV (reference sequence). This CDR3 is built from 18 residues. Losses at the gene ends were 4 bases for V and 4 bases for J; bases not matched to a gene: 16. CDR3 nucleotides: TGTGCCAGCAGTTCCACCTCTGGCGGGGGGTCTCACTCAGATACGCAGTATTTT. Protein: CASSSTSGGGSHSDTQYF.

This chain connects TRBV6-5 to TRBJ2-7; 7 nucleotides line up with TRBD1. Losses at the gene ends were 8 bases for V and 0 bases for J; bases not matched to a gene: 10. Germline loops: CDR1 MNHEY, CDR2 SVGAGI. The CDR3 loop spans 15 amino acids. CDR3 sequence (DNA): TGTGCCAGCGGGGAGACAGGGTTCTACTCCTACGAGCAGTACTTC. Its protein product is CASGETGFYSYEQYF.

V is TRBV6-2 or TRBV6-3 and J is TRBJ2-5; TRBD2 matches at 11 bases. Germline V gene lookup returns CDR1 MNHEY and CDR2 SVGEGT. The CDR3 extends over 15 amino acids. V was clipped by 2 bases and J by 5 bases; unmatched bases: 4. CDR3: CASSYPSGGFETQYF. The CDR3 DNA reads as TGTGCCAGCAGTTACCCTAGCGGGGGGTTTGAGACCCAGTACTTC.

The chain joins TRBV10-3 to TRBJ2-3; the D is unclear. V lost 6 bases, J lost 1 base, and 8 bases lay in between. CDR3 size: 13 residues. Germline CDR1 and CDR2: ENHRY and SYGVKD. In DNA form, the CDR3 reads TGTGCCATCAGCCCAGCAGGCACAGATACGCAGTATTTT. Translation: CAISPAGTDTQYF.

The J gene is TRBJ1-5, the V gene TRBV27; the D is unclear. The V end was cut by 4 bases, the J end by 3 bases, with 7 bases between. CDR1 and CDR2 from the germline V gene are MNHEY and SMNVEV (reference sequence). CDR3 length: 13 residues. The CDR3 coding sequence is TGTGCCAGCAGTTCCGAGATCAATCAGCCCCAGCATTTT. Translation gives CASSSEINQPQHF.

On this clone itself: The same CDR3 also results from other DNA sequences found in this sample. The chain employs TRBV12-3 or TRBV12-4 and TRBJ1-4; D unresolved. This CDR3 has 13 residues. Trimming removed 7 bases at V and 4 bases at J, with 10 bases between. CDR3 loop: CASTLVGNEKLFF. The CDR3 DNA reads TGTGCCAGCACCCTGGTTGGTAATGAAAAACTGTTTTTT.

V and J are TRBV27 and TRBJ2-5, with 7 positions matching TRBD2. The V and J ends lost 5 bases and 3 bases, in that order; junction bases with no gene match: 9. CDR3 size: 15 residues. In germline, CDR1 is MNHEY, CDR2 SMNVEV (reference sequence). The CDR3 spells CASSGSAGTEETQYF. In nucleotides, the CDR3 is TGTGCCAGCAGTGGATCAGCGGGGACCGAAGAGACCCAGTACTTC.

The rearrangement uses TRBV7-8 and TRBJ2-1, with TRBD1 matching over 10 bases. The CDR3 runs 15 residues. The ends lost 1 base at V and 6 bases at J; junction bases unmatched: 3. Germline values: CDR1 SGHVS, CDR2 FQNEAQ. CDR3 coding DNA: TGTGCCAGCAGCTTAGTGGACAGGGGGGGCAATGAGCAGTTCTTC. As protein: CASSLVDRGGNEQFF.

The gene calls are TRBV4-3 and TRBJ2-5; 9 bases agree with TRBD2. The CDR3 is 15 residues long. Germline assignment: CDR1 LGHNA and CDR2 YSLEER. The V segment lost 0 bases and the J segment 1 base; nucleotides outside the gene matches: 0. The CDR3 region has the DNA TGCGCCAGCAGCCAAGAGCGGGGGGGCCAAGAGACCCAGTACTTC. Translation: CASSQERGGQETQYF.

This chain joins TRBV5-4 and TRBJ2-7; tentatively, D is TRBD1 (6 bases). The CDR3 contains 16 residues. Trimming removed 0 bases at V and 2 bases at J, with 15 bases between. Germline V gene lookup returns CDR1 SGHNT and CDR2 YYREEE (reference sequence). The CDR3 DNA follows: TGTGCCAGCAGCTTGGCCGGTGGAACAGGGCCCTACGAGCAGTACTTC. Translating it yields CASSLAGGTGPYEQYF.

The chain joins TRBV7-3 to TRBJ2-3; 8 bases map to TRBD2. V shed 2 bases, J shed 4 bases, and the junction held 5 bases outside the gene matches. Germline V gene data show CDR1 as SGHTA and CDR2 as FQGTGA. CDR3 length equals 15 residues. The CDR3, as DNA: TGTGCCAGCAGCTTACTTGCGGGGGGAGCAGATACGCAGTATTTT. Translating gives CASSLLAGGADTQYF.

V usage is TRBV6-2 or TRBV6-3 and J usage is TRBJ2-7; TRBD1 matches 7 bases. V lost 2 bases to trimming and J lost 0 bases; unmatched junction nucleotides: 13. The CDR3 loop spans 18 amino acids. From germline, CDR1 is MNHEY and CDR2 SVGEGT. CDR3 loop: CASSYETSNRGPSYEQYF. DNA for the CDR3: TGTGCCAGCAGTTACGAAACATCAAACAGGGGACCCTCCTACGAGCAGTACTTC.

The rearrangement links TRBV9 to TRBJ1-5, with 10 bases that match TRBD1. The trim removed 2 bases at V and 5 bases at J, leaving 1 base unmatched. CDR1 is SGDLS and CDR2 is YYNGEE in the germline V gene. This CDR3 is 14 amino acids long. The CDR3, as DNA: TGTGCCAGCAGCGTCGGGACAGGGGATCAGCCCCAGCATTTT. It translates to CASSVGTGDQPQHF.

J is TRBJ2-5 and V is TRBV27; 8 bases line up with TRBD1. CDR1 is MNHEY, CDR2 SMNVEV, per germline (reference sequence). The ends lost 0 bases at V and 6 bases at J; junction bases unmatched: 6. The CDR3 contains 15 residues. In DNA, the CDR3 is TGTGCCAGCAGTTTATCCAGTGACAGGGGAAAGACCCAGTACTTC. Residues: CASSLSSDRGKTQYF.

The chain links TRBV5-1 to TRBJ2-1; D is possibly TRBD1 (6 bases). Trimming pared 0 bases from V and 5 bases from J, leaving 9 bases between. Germline V lookup: CDR1 SGHRS, CDR2 YFSETQ. This CDR3 has 14 amino acids. The CDR3 loop is CASSLDTGNNEQFF. CDR3 coding DNA: TGCGCCAGCAGCTTGGATACAGGGAACAATGAGCAGTTCTTC.

The chain has TRBV19 and TRBJ2-1; 7 bases map to TRBD1. CDR3 size: 12 residues. Germline V gene sequence: CDR1 LNHDA, CDR2 SQIVND (reference sequence). V shed 5 bases and J 14 bases; nucleotides not matched to a gene: 9. The CDR3 DNA is TGTGCCAGTAGTCAACAGACAGGGCGTGAGTTCTTC. Protein sequence: CASSQQTGREFF.